The count of the clone carrying this TCR beta chain is one. The antigen is unknown. The TCR beta cDNA libraries carried unique molecular identifiers. Out of roughly 0.95 to 10 million T cells, 470,000 or so cDNA molecules were generated. TCRdb re-called the PCR reads through MiXCR, storing one row per CDR3 protein. The sample lists a few hundred thousand distinct CDR3 sequences, 40% to 55% occurring once. The data belong to a study of post-analysis software for immune sequencing data. Study in general: Both relapsing-remitting and secondary progressive multiple sclerosis featured among the disease courses, as did progressive-relapsing multiple sclerosis.

Whole-study results and caveats: Five or six TRBV segments were significantly more frequent in patients than in controls. TRBV5-6, TRBV5-1 and TRBV20-1 were among these segments. Multiple sclerosis patients showed significantly lower normalized Chao1 diversity than controls did.

In germline, CDR1 is SGHVS, CDR2 FNYEAQ. The CDR3 runs 14 residues. This TCR derives from a girl under 18 with multiple sclerosis. The sample was blood. The rearrangement links TRBV7-6 to TRBJ2-4; TRBD1 is a possible D gene (5 bases). The DNA matches TRBJ2-7 better at its end, which makes the J call doubtful. CDR3 sequence reads: CASSAGSLENEQYF. CDR3 sequence (DNA): TGTGCCAGCAGCGCAGGGTCTTTGGAAAACGAGCAGTACTTC.